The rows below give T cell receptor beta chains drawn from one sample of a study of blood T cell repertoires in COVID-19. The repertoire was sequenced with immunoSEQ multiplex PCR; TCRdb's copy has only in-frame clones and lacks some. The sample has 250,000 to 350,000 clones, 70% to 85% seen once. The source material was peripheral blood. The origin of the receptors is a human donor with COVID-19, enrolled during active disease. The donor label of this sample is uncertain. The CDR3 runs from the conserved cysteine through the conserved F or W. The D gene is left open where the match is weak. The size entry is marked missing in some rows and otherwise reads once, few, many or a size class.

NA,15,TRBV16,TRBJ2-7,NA,TGTGCCAGCAGCCATCGGGGGACCGAGCCGGTCGAGCAGTACTTC,CASSHRGTEPVEQYF
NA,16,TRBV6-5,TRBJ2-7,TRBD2,TGTGCCAGCAGTTACTCTGGGACTAGCGTCGCCTACGAGCAGTACTTC,CASSYSGTSVAYEQYF
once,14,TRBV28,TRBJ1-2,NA,TGTGCCAGCAGTCCCGGACAGCCCACCTATGGCTACACCTTC,CASSPGQPTYGYTF
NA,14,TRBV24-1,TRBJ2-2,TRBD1,TGTGCCACCAGTGGGACAGGGGGCCCCGGGGAGCTGTTTTTT,CATSGTGGPGELFF
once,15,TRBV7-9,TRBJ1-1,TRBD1,TGTGCCAGCAGCACAGGGGACAGGGTGGGAACTGAAGCTTTCTTT,CASSTGDRVGTEAFF
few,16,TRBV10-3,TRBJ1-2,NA,TGTGCCATCAGTGCCCCTTCACAGGGATTGGGCTATGGCTACACCTTC,CAISAPSQGLGYGYTF
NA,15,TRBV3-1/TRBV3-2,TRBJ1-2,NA,TGTGCCAGCAGCCAAGGGCGGGCCTCTAACTATGGCTACACCTTC,CASSQGRASNYGYTF
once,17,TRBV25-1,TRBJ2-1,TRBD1,TGTGCCAGCACCCAAAACCCAGGGGGAATCTCCTACAATGAGCAGTTCTTC,CASTQNPGGISYNEQFF
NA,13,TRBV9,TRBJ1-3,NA,TGTGCCAGCAGCGAAGGGGCAGGAAACACCATATATTTT,CASSEGAGNTIYF
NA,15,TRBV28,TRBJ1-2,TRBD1,TGTGCCAGCAGTGATATCAATGACAGGGCCCATGGCTACACCTTC,CASSDINDRAHGYTF
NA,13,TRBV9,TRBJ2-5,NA,TGTGCCAGCAGCGTTAACCCGGAAGAGACCCAGTACTTC,CASSVNPEETQYF
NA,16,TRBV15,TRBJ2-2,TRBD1,TGTGCCACCAGCAGAGATTTTCCAGGGGGCGCCGGGGAGCTGTTTTTT,CATSRDFPGGAGELFF
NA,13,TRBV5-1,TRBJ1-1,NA,TGCGCCAGCAGCTTAGACAGAAACACTGAAGCTTTCTTT,CASSLDRNTEAFF
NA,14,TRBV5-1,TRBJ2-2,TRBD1,TGCGCTAGCAGCGAAGGGACAGGGGCCGGGGAGCTGTTTTTT,CASSEGTGAGELFF
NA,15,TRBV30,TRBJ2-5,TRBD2,TGTGCCTGGAGTGGTAGCGGGAGGGTCCAAGAGACCCAGTACTTC,CAWSGSGRVQETQYF